This TCR beta chain was found in a study of blood T cells in healthy people across ages. V shed 7 bases and J 4 bases; nucleotides not matched to a gene: 8. This CDR3 has 15 amino acids. Then a second PCR, running about 6 to 12 cycles, was carried out with a sample-barcoded 5' primer and a J-beta primer mix. Using its own MiXCR run on the 5' RACE reads, TCRdb lists one record per CDR3 protein. The sample records 800,000 or so distinct CDR3 sequences, just under 25% being singletons. This clonotype was counted a few times. These data are also associated with another study on T cells of mothers and their children.

The chain links TRBV12-3 or TRBV12-4 to TRBJ1-2; 11 positions match TRBD1. The sequence was obtained from a boy between 10 and 17 years old in good health. Sequencing was carried out using blood. CDR3 in amino acids: CASTIGGTGGYGYTF. The DNA of the CDR3 is TGTGCCAGCACCATAGGTGGGACAGGGGGCTATGGCTACACCTTC.